Below, 12 T cell receptor beta chains from the same sample are listed, as sequenced in a study of Graves' ophthalmopathy and Graves' hyperthyroidism. TCR beta CDR3 amplification used RNA transcripts. The first-round RT-PCR employed HTBI primers together with the Qiagen OneStep RT-PCR kit. A multiplex PCR was then performed as the second round. One entry per CDR3 protein, called by TCRdb with MiXCR from the multiplex PCR reads. The data show about 1.2 million distinct CDR3 sequences, less than 45% seen once. Sequenced material: peripheral blood or thyroid tissue (not recorded which). Receptors originate from an adult man with Graves' hyperthyroidism.

This chain links TRBV12-3 or TRBV12-4 with TRBJ1-6, with D maybe TRBD1 (6 bases). V shed 6 bases and J shed 8 bases, with 8 bases lying between them. This CDR3 is built from 12 residues. CDR3 in DNA: TGTGCCAGCAGACCAGGGGATTCACCCCTCCACTTT. It encodes CASRPGDSPLHF.

This clonotype appeared a single time. The rearrangement joins TRBV6-5 to TRBJ2-6, with D tentatively TRBD1 (5 bases). The CDR3 loop spans 18 amino acids. Trimming pared 2 bases from V and 1 base from J, leaving 15 bases between. The germline gives CDR1 MNHEY, CDR2 SVGAGI. CDR3 in amino acids: CASSYRDSQGSGANVLTF. The CDR3 bases are TGTGCCAGCAGTTACAGAGACAGCCAGGGATCTGGGGCCAACGTCCTGACTTTC.

At least ten counts were recorded for this clonotype. This chain links TRBV14 with TRBJ1-1, with D uncertain. Per germline, CDR1 SGHDN and CDR2 FVKESK. The CDR3 covers 13 residues. The germline V and J ends were trimmed by 1 base and 11 bases, with 14 bases remaining between them. CDR3 sequence (DNA): TGTGCCAGCAGCCAAGTGAGAGGGTTTCTGGCTTTCTTT. It specifies CASSQVRGFLAFF.

This clonotype was picked up many times. This chain links TRBV5-1 with TRBJ2-7, with D possibly called TRBD1 or TRBD2 (5 bases each). V was pared by 2 bases and J by 3 bases, with 12 bases between. The CDR3 has 14 residues. Germline CDR1 reads SGHRS; CDR2 reads YFSETQ. The CDR3: CASSFQGGGYEQYF. Written as DNA, the CDR3 is TGCGCCAGCAGCTTCCAGGGTGGGGGCTACGAGCAGTACTTC. Supplemented by reference TRBV5-1 and TRBJ2-7, the full variable domain reads KAGVTQTPRYLIKTRGQQVTLSCSPISGHRSVSWYQQTPGQGLQFLFEYFSETQRNKGNFPGRFSGRQFSNSRSEMNVSTLELGDSALYLCASSFQGGGYEQYFGPGTRLTVT.

The chain is built from TRBV20-1 and TRBJ1-6; D perhaps matches TRBD1 (5 bases). V gave up 6 bases and J gave up 4 bases, with 10 bases separating them. There are 13 residues in the CDR3. Germline V gene data show CDR1 as DFQATT and CDR2 as SNEGSKA (reference sequence). The CDR3 nucleotides are TGCAGTGCCCCGGGACGGTATAATTCACCCCTCCACTTT. Translated: CSAPGRYNSPLHF.

The rearrangement links TRBV29-1 to TRBJ1-6; TRBD1 matches 11 bases. Germline V gene sequence: CDR1 SQVTM, CDR2 ANQGSEA. J lost 8 bases, V lost 7 bases, and 16 bases had no gene match. The CDR3 is 17 amino acids. CDR3 sequence reads: CSALEWTGGGWDSPLHF. CDR3 in DNA: TGCAGCGCCCTTGAGTGGACAGGGGGCGGATGGGATTCACCCCTCCACTTT.

In its sample, this clonotype was seen many times. The chain uses TRBV5-1 and TRBJ2-7; D assignment may be TRBD1 or TRBD2 (5 bases each). Germline V CDR1 and CDR2: SGHRS, YFSETQ. The CDR3 is made up of 15 amino acids. The V end was cut by 5 bases, the J end by 2 bases, with 17 bases between. Here the CDR3 reads CASSLTLRGPYEQYF. For the CDR3, the DNA is TGCGCCAGCAGTCTGACCTTACGGGGACCCTACGAGCAGTACTTC. The variable domain in full, with the rest retrieved from reference TRBV5-1 and TRBJ2-7, is KAGVTQTPRYLIKTRGQQVTLSCSPISGHRSVSWYQQTPGQGLQFLFEYFSETQRNKGNFPGRFSGRQFSNSRSEMNVSTLELGDSALYLCASSLTLRGPYEQYFGPGTRLTVT.

This rearrangement joins TRBV4-1 to TRBJ1-5; D call uncertain. The CDR3 spans 16 residues. V dropped 1 base and J dropped 11 bases, with 21 bases sitting between them. Per the germline V gene, CDR1 is MGHRA and CDR2 is YSYEKL. The CDR3 protein is CASSQVGQRKFVSQHF. CDR3 nucleotides: TGCGCCAGCAGCCAAGTCGGGCAGCGTAAGTTCGTGTCCCAGCATTTT.

The table lists this clonotype with a few counts. V gene TRBV24-1 combines with J gene TRBJ2-6; no clear D. CDR3 size: 16 residues. The germline V gene encodes CDR1 KGHDR and CDR2 SFDVKD. V lost 2 bases, J lost 2 bases, and 9 bases lay in between. The CDR3: CATSDSHRAGANVLTF. CDR3 DNA sequence: TGTGCCACCAGTGATTCTCACCGAGCTGGGGCCAACGTCCTGACTTTC.

This clonotype was seen repeatedly, ten times or more. V is TRBV20-1 and J is TRBJ1-1, with D perhaps TRBD1 (6 bases). The V end was cut by 1 base, the J end by 1 base, with 10 bases between. Per germline, CDR1 DFQATT and CDR2 SNEGSKA (reference sequence). The CDR3 spans 14 residues. This chain's CDR3 is CSARGGAENTEAFF. The CDR3 DNA reads as TGCAGTGCTAGAGGGGGGGCCGAGAACACTGAAGCTTTCTTT.

This clonotype appeared many times. This chain uses TRBV7-2 with TRBJ1-2, with unresolved D. Per germline, CDR1 SGHTA and CDR2 FQGNSA. The germline V and J ends were trimmed by 2 bases and 1 base, with 11 bases remaining between them. This CDR3 is built from 15 residues. DNA of the CDR3: TGTGCCAGCAGCTTAAAAGTGAGGCGTAACTATGGCTACACCTTC. Its protein is CASSLKVRRNYGYTF.

This sequence joins TRBV5-1 and TRBJ2-7; D might be TRBD1 or TRBD2, each matching 5 bases. Germline-derived CDR1 and CDR2 are SGHRS and YFSETQ. This CDR3 is built from 13 residues. V was trimmed by 4 bases and J by 7 bases, leaving 15 bases between them. The CDR3, as DNA: TGCGCCAGCAGCCCCAGGGACGGCGGGGAGCAGTACTTC. The encoded protein is CASSPRDGGEQYF.